Below are 15 T cell receptor beta chains sequenced from a single sample in a study of OX40 agonist ivuxolimab in advanced cancers. To prepare the library, the immunoSEQ multiplex PCR assay was applied. The table comes from immuneACCESS by way of TCRdb, which keeps in-frame sequences with V and J called. Part of the clones is missing from these tables; in studies checked, under half for an unresolved V gene and the rest for unknown reasons. This sample has about 49,000 clones in its table, and over 90% of those were observed once. Roughly 9.6% of the sample lies in the top ten. The specimen comprised CD4+ or CD8+ T cells sorted from blood, sampled in a trial of the OX40 agonist ivuxolimab. The receptors come from an adult with an advanced solid tumor such as melanoma, head and neck, liver or kidney cancer.

V and J are TRBV29-1 and TRBJ2-7, with D unresolved. The CDR3 is made up of 14 amino acids. The germline V and J ends were trimmed by 5 bases and 4 bases, with 18 bases remaining between them. Germline CDR1 SQVTM, CDR2 ANQGSEA. The CDR3 reads CSVTFTGLLYEQYF. CDR3 coding DNA: TGCAGCGTTACCTTCACGGGCCTTCTATACGAGCAGTACTTC.

The gene calls are TRBV9 and TRBJ2-7, with D perhaps TRBD2 (6 bases). Germline lookup yields CDR1 SGDLS and CDR2 YYNGEE. The CDR3 is 14 amino acids. V lost 2 bases, J lost 0 bases, and 9 bases lay in between. CDR3 in DNA: TGTGCCAGCAGCGTGGGGGGTAACTCCTACGAGCAGTACTTC. Its protein is CASSVGGNSYEQYF.

The V and J genes are TRBV6-4 and TRBJ1-1; possibly TRBD1 for D (6 bases). Germline CDR1 reads MRHNA; CDR2 reads SNTAGT. V was cut by 6 bases and J by 6 bases, with 11 bases left in between. CDR3 size: 12 residues. CDR3 coding DNA: TGTGCCAGCAGCTCAGGGGTGGCTGAAGCTTTCTTT. It specifies CASSSGVAEAFF.

Here the CDR3 reads CAWRSNTEAFF. CDR3 bases: TGTGCCTGGAGGTCGAACACTGAAGCTTTCTTT. This chain joins TRBV30 and TRBJ1-1; the D is unclear. Looked up from germline, CDR1 is GTSNPN and CDR2 is SVGIG (reference sequence). V dropped 3 bases and J dropped 1 base, with 3 bases sitting between them. This CDR3 is built from 11 residues.

The rearrangement links TRBV11-2 to TRBJ2-5; D is unresolved. CDR3 size: 14 residues. Trimming took 1 base from V and 0 from J, leaving 6 bases between them. Germline CDR1 is SGHAT and CDR2 is FQNNGV. The CDR3 sequence: CASSLVQYQETQYF. CDR3 DNA sequence: TGTGCCAGCAGCTTAGTACAGTACCAAGAGACCCAGTACTTC.

This chain uses TRBV9 with TRBJ2-3, with D uncertain. This CDR3 comprises 17 residues. Germline assignment: CDR1 SGDLS and CDR2 YYNGEE. V lost 1 base and J 1 base, leaving 16 bases between the germline ends. The CDR3 DNA reads as TGTGCCAGCAGCGTAAATCCTATTTCAGTGGGCACAGATACGCAGTATTTT. Protein product: CASSVNPISVGTDTQYF. The complete variable domain, with remaining parts taken from reference TRBV9 and TRBJ2-3, reads DSGVTQTPKHLITATGQRVTLRCSPRSGDLSVYWYQQSLDQGLQFLIQYYNGEERAKGNILERFSAQQFPDLHSELNLSSLELGDSALYFCASSVNPISVGTDTQYFGPGTRLTVL.

The V and J genes are TRBV13 and TRBJ1-2, with D possibly matching TRBD1 (6 bases). The ends were cut back, 0 bases at V and 4 bases at J, with 15 bases in the middle. Germline V gene lookup returns CDR1 PRHDT and CDR2 FYEKMQ (reference sequence). The CDR3 covers 16 residues. For the CDR3, the DNA is TGTGCCAGCAGCTTAGGCCGAGGGGGGCTTGGCTATGGCTACACCTTC. It encodes CASSLGRGGLGYGYTF.

The chain uses TRBV11-1 and TRBJ2-7; perhaps TRBD1 as D (5 bases). The CDR3 runs to 14 residues. Germline CDR1 is SGHAT and CDR2 is FQDESV (reference sequence). V was trimmed by 5 bases and J by 0 bases, leaving 11 bases between them. The DNA of the CDR3 is TGTGCCAGCAGCCCGAGACAGATCTCCTACGAGCAGTACTTC. Amino acids: CASSPRQISYEQYF.

The chain recombines TRBV27 with TRBJ1-1; D is unresolved. Germline V gene data show CDR1 as MNHEY and CDR2 as SMNVEV (reference sequence). V gave up 2 bases and J gave up 4 bases, with 8 bases separating them. This CDR3 is 13 amino acids long. CDR3 loop: CASSLGSGTEAFF. CDR3 coding DNA: TGTGCCAGCAGTTTAGGGTCGGGCACTGAAGCTTTCTTT.

This rearrangement joins TRBV12-5 to TRBJ1-5, with no clear D. Per germline, CDR1 LGHNT and CDR2 FRNRAP. Trimming took off 8 bases at V and 2 bases at J, with 16 bases between the two ends. There are 15 residues in the CDR3. The DNA of the CDR3 is TGTGCTAGTAGCGCTTCGGCGGAAGGCAATCAGCCCCAGCATTTT. Protein: CASSASAEGNQPQHF.

This clone has only one observation. The rearrangement joins TRBV19 to TRBJ2-7; weak D call: TRBD1 (5 bases). With 2 bases removed from V and 0 bases from J, the gap between germline ends came to 11 bases. The CDR3 sequence is 15 residues long. Germline V gene lookup returns CDR1 LNHDA and CDR2 SQIVND (reference sequence). CDR3: CASSIWGEISYEQYF. The DNA of the CDR3 is TGTGCCAGTAGTATATGGGGCGAGATCTCCTACGAGCAGTACTTC.

The chain carries TRBV19 and TRBJ1-2; TRBD1 matches 7 bases. V lost 5 bases to trimming and J lost 6 bases; unmatched junction nucleotides: 9. Germline V gives CDR1 LNHDA, CDR2 SQIVND (reference sequence). The CDR3 sequence is 14 residues long. The CDR3: CASSPNRGFHGYTF. The CDR3, as DNA: TGTGCCAGTAGTCCAAACAGGGGATTCCATGGCTACACCTTC.

V gene TRBV13 combines with J gene TRBJ1-1; maybe TRBD1 (6 bases). This CDR3 is built from 14 residues. Germline CDR1 PRHDT, CDR2 FYEKMQ (reference sequence). Trimming stripped 5 bases from V and 1 base from J, with 11 bases between. The CDR3 region is CASSPRTANTEAFF. The CDR3 DNA sequence: TGTGCCAGCAGCCCCCGGACAGCGAACACTGAAGCTTTCTTT.

This chain uses TRBV10-1 with TRBJ1-1; D uncertain. Germline CDR1 is WNHNN and CDR2 is SYGVQD (reference sequence). The germline V and J ends were trimmed by 2 bases and 0 bases, with 4 bases remaining between them. The CDR3 consists of 13 residues. The CDR3 region is CASSEGLNTEAFF. In DNA, the CDR3 is TGCGCCAGCAGTGAGGGGCTGAACACTGAAGCTTTCTTT.

The CDR3 here is CASSLGTGYEQYF. DNA of the CDR3: TGTGCCAGCAGCTTGGGGACTGGCTACGAGCAGTACTTC. This chain uses TRBV5-6 with TRBJ2-7; tentative D call: TRBD2 (5 bases). This CDR3 is built from 13 residues. CDR1 and CDR2 from the germline V gene are SGHDT and YYEEEE. Trimming removed 0 bases from V and 3 bases from J, with 7 bases in between.